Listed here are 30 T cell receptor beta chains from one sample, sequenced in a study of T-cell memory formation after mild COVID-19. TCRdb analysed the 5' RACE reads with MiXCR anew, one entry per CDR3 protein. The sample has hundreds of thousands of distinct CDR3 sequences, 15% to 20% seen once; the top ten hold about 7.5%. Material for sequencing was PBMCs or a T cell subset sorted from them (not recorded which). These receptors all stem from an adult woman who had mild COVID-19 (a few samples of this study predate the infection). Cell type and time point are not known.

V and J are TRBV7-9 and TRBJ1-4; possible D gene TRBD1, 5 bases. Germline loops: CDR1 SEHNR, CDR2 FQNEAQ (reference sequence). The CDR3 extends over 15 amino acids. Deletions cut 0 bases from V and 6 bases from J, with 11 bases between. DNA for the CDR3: TGTGCCAGCAGCTTAGCTCGGACGGGGGATGAAAAACTGTTTTTT. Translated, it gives CASSLARTGDEKLFF.

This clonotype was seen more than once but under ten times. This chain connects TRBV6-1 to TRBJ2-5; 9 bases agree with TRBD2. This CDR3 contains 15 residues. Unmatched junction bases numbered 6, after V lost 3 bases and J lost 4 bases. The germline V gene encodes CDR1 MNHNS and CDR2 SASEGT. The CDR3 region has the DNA TGTGCCAGCAGTGAGAGAGGACTAGCGAGAGAGACCCAGTACTTC. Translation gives CASSERGLARETQYF.

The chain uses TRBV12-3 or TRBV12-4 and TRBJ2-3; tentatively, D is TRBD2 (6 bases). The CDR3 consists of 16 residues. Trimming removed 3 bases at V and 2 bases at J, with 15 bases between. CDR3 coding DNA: TGTGCCAGCAGTTTTCGCGGCGGGATCCCCACAGATACGCAGTATTTT. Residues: CASSFRGGIPTDTQYF.

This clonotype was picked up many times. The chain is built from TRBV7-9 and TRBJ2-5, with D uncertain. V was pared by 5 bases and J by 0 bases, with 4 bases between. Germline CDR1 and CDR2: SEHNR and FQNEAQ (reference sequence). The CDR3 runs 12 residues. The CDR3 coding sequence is TGTGCCAGCAGCACGTACCAAGAGACCCAGTACTTC. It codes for CASSTYQETQYF.

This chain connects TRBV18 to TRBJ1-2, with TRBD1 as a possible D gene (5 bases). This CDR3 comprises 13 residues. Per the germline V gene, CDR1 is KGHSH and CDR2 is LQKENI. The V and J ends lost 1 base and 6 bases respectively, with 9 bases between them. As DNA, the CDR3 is TGTGCCAGCTCACCACGCAGGGACGATGGCTACACCTTC. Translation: CASSPRRDDGYTF.

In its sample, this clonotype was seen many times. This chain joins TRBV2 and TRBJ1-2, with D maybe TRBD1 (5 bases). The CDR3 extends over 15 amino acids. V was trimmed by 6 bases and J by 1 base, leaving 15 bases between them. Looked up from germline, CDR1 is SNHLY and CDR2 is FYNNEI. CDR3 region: CASRQASALNYGYTF. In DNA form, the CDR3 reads TGTGCCAGCAGACAGGCCTCGGCTCTTAACTATGGCTACACCTTC.

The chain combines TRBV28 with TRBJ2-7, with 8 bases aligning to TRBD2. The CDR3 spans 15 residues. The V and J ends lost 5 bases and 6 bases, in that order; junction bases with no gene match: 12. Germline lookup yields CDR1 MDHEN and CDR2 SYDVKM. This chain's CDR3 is CASSQPGTRYSEQYF. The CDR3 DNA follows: TGTGCCAGCAGTCAACCCGGGACTAGATACAGCGAGCAGTACTTC.

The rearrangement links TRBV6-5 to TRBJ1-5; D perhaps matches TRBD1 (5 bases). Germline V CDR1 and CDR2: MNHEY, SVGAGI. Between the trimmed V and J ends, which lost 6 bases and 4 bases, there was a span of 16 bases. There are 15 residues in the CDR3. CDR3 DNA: TGTGCCAGCAGAGAAGGACAACTGTTGAATCAGCCCCAGCATTTT. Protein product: CASREGQLLNQPQHF.

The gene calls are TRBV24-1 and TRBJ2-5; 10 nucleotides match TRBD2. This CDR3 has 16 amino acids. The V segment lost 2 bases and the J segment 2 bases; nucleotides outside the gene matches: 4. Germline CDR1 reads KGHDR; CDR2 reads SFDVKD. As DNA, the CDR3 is TGTGCCACCAGTGATTCCGGGACTAGCGTACAAGAGACCCAGTACTTC. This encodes CATSDSGTSVQETQYF.

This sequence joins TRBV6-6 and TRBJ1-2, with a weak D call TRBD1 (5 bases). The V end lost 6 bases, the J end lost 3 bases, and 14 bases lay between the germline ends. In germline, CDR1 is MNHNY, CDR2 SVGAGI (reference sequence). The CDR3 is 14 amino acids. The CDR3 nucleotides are TGTGCCAGCAGCTACAGGTCGAGGGACTATGGCTACACCTTC. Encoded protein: CASSYRSRDYGYTF.

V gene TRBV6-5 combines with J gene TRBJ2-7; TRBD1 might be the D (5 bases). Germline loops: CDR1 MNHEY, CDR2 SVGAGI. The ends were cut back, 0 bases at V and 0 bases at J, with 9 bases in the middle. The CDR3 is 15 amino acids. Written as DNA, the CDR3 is TGTGCCAGCAGTTACTCGGGGCAGAGCTCCTACGAGCAGTACTTC. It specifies CASSYSGQSSYEQYF.

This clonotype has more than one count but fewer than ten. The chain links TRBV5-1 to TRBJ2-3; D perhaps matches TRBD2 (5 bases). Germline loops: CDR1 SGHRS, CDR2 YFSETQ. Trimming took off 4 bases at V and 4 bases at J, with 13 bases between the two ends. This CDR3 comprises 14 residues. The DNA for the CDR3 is TGCGCCAGCAGCCCAGGAGGAATGGCAGATACGCAGTATTTT. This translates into CASSPGGMADTQYF.

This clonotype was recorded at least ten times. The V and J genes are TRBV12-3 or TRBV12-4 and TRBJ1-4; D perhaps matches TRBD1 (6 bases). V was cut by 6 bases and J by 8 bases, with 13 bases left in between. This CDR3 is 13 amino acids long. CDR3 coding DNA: TGTGCCAGCAGACCTGGGGGCGGGGAAAAACTGTTTTTT. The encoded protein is CASRPGGGEKLFF.

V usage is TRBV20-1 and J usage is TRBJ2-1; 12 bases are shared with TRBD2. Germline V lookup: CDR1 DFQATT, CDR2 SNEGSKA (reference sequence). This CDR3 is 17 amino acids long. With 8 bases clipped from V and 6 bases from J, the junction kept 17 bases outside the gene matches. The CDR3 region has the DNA TGCAGTTATACACCGACAGTGACTAGCGGGAGTGGCAATGAGCAGTTCTTC. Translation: CSYTPTVTSGSGNEQFF.

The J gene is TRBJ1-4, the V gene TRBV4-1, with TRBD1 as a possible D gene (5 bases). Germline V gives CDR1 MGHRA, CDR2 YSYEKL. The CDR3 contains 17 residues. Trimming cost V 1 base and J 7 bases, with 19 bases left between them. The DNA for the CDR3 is TGCGCCAGCAGCCAAGTCGGGGGTTCAGGGTATAGTGAAAAACTGTTTTTT. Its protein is CASSQVGGSGYSEKLFF.

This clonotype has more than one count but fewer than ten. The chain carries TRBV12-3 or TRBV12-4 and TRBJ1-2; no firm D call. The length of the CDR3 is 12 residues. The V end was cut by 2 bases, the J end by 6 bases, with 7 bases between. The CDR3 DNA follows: TGTGCCAGCAGTTTACAGCTGGATGGCTACACCTTC. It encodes CASSLQLDGYTF.

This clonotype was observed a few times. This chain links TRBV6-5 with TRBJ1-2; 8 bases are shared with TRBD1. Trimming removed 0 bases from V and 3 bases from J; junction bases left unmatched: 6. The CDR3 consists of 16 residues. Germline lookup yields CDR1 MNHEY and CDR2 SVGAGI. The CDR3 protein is CASSYSPGQGYYGYTF. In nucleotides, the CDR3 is TGTGCCAGCAGTTACTCCCCCGGACAGGGCTACTATGGCTACACCTTC.

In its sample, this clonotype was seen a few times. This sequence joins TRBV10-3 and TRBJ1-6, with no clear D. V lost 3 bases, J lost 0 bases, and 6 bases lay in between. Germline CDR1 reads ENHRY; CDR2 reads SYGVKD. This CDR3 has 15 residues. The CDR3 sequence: CAISESGSYNSPLHF. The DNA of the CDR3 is TGTGCCATCAGTGAATCGGGCTCCTATAATTCACCCCTCCACTTT.

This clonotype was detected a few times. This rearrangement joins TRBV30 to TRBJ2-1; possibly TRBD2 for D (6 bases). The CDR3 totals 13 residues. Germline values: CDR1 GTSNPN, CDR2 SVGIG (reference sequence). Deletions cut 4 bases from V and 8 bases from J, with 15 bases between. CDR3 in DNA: TGTGCCTGGAATAGTATCGGGAGCGATGAGCAGTTCTTC. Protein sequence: CAWNSIGSDEQFF.

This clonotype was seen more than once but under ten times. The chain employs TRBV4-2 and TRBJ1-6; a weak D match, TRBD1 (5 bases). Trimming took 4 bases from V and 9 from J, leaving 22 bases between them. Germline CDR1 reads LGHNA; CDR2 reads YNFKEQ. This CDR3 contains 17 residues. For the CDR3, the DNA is TGTGCCAGCAGCCCAGTCAGGTCGGGGCTCTCCCCTTCACCCCTCCACTTT. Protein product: CASSPVRSGLSPSPLHF.

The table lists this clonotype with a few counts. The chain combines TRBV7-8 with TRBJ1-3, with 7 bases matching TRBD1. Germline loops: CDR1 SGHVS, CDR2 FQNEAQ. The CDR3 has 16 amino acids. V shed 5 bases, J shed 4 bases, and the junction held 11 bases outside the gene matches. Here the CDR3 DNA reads TGTGCCAGCAGCCTCCTTCGACAGGGCCCAGGAAACACCATATATTTT. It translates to CASSLLRQGPGNTIYF.

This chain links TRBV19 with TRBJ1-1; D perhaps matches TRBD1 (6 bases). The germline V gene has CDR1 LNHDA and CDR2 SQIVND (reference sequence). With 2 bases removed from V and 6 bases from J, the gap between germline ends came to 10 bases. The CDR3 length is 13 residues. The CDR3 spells CASSIFGGPEAFF. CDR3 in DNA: TGTGCCAGTAGTATATTCGGGGGCCCTGAAGCTTTCTTT.

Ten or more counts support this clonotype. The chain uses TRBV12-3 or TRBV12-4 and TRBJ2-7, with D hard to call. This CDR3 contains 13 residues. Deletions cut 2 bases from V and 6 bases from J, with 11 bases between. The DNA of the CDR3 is TGTGCCAGCAGTTTAATCCAGGCCGGCGAGCAGTACTTC. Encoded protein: CASSLIQAGEQYF.

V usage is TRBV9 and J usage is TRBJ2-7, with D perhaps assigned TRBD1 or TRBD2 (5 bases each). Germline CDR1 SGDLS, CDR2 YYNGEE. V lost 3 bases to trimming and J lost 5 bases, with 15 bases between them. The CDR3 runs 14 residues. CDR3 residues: CASSEGTRSHEQYF. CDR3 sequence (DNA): TGTGCCAGCAGCGAGGGGACGCGGAGCCACGAGCAGTACTTC.

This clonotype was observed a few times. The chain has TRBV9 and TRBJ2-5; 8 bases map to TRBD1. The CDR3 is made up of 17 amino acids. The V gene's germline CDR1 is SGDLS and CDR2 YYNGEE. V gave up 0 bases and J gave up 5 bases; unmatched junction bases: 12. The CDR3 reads CASSVEPWTGPQETQYF. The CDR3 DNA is TGTGCCAGCAGCGTAGAACCCTGGACAGGGCCCCAGGAGACCCAGTACTTC.

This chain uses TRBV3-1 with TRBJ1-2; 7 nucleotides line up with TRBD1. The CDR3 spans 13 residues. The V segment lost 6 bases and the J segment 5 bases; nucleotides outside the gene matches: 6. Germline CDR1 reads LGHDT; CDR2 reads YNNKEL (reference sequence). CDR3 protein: CASSYQQGYGYTF. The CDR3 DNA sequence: TGTGCCAGCAGTTATCAACAGGGGTATGGCTACACCTTC. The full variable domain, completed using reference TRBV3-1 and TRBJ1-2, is DTAVSQTPKYLVTQMGNDKSIKCEQNLGHDTMYWYKQDSKKFLKIMFSYNNKELIINETVPNRFSPKSPDKAHLNLHINSLELGDSAVYFCASSYQQGYGYTFGSGTRLTVV.

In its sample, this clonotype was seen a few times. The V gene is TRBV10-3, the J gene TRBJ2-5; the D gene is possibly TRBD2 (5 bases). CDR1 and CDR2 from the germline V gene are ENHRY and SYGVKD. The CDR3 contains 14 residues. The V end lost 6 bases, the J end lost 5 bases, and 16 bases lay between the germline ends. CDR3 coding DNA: TGTGCCATCAGGGACCCGGGCCGGGGTGAGACCCAGTACTTC. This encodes CAIRDPGRGETQYF.

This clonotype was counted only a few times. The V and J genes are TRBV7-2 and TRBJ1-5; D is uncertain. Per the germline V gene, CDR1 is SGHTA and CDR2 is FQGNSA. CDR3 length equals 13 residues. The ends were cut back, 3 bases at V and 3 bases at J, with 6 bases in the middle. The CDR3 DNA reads TGTGCCAGCAGCTTGACATTCAATCAGCCCCAGCATTTT. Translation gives CASSLTFNQPQHF.

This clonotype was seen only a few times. CDR3 region: CASSTMAYNEQFF. DNA of the CDR3: TGTGCCAGCAGCACCATGGCCTACAATGAGCAGTTCTTC. The chain joins TRBV12-3 or TRBV12-4 to TRBJ2-1, with no clear D. Trimming took 6 bases from V and 2 from J, leaving 8 bases between them. There are 13 residues in the CDR3.

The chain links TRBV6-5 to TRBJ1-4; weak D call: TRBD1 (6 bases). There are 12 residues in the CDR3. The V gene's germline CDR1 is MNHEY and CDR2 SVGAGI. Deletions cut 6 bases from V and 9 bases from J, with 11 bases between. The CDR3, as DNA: TGTGCCAGCAGCCGGCAGGGGAAAAAACTGTTTTTT. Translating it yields CASSRQGKKLFF.